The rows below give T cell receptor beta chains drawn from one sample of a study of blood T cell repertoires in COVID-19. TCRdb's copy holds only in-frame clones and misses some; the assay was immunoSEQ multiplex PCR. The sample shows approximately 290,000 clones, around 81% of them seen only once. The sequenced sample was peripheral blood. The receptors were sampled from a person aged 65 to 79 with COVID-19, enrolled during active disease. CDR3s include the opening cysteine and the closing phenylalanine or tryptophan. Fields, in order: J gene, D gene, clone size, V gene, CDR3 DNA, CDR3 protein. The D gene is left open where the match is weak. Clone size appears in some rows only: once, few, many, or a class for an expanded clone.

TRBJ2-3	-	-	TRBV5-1	TGCGCCAGCAGCAGGGGCAGCGCAGATACGCAGTATTTT	CASSRGSADTQYF
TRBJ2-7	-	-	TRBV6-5	TGTGCCAGCAGGGACAGATACTTTTCCTACGAGCAGTACTTC	CASRDRYFSYEQYF
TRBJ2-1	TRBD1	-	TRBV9	TGTGCCAGCAGCGTTTACGGGGACAGGCTCAATGAGCAGTTCTTC	CASSVYGDRLNEQFF
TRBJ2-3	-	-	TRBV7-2	TGTGCCAGCAGCTTAGTAGTCGACACAGATACGCAGTATTTT	CASSLVVDTDTQYF
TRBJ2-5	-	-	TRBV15	TGTGCCACCAGCAGAGCGGAGTTTGGGCAAGAGACCCAGTACTTC	CATSRAEFGQETQYF
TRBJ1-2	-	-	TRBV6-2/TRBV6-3	TGTGCCAGCAGTTACTCTCGGGGTTACACCTTC	CASSYSRGYTF
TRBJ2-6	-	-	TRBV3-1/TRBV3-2	TGTGCCAGCAGCCAAGGCCGGGGTTTCTCTGGGGCCAACGTCCTGACTTTC	CASSQGRGFSGANVLTF
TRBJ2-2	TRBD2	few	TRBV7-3	TGTGCCAGCAGCTCCTGGACTAGCGGGGGGGCCGGGGAGCTGTTTTTT	CASSSWTSGGAGELFF
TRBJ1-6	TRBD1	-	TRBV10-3	TGTGCCATCAGTGAGAGGGGGACAGGAAATTCACCCCTCCACTTT	CAISERGTGNSPLHF
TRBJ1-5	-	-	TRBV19	TGTGCCAGTAGTACTAAATCCAATAGCAATCAGCCCCAGCATTTT	CASSTKSNSNQPQHF
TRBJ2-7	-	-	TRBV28	TGTGCCAGCAGTTCAGTCTACGAGCAGTACTTC	CASSSVYEQYF
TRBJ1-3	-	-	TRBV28	TGTGCCAGCAGTTTATTCTCGGGCTCTGGAAACACCATATATTTT	CASSLFSGSGNTIYF
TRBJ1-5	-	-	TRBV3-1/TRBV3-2	TGTGCCAGCAGCCAAGCCGATCGGGGGGGCCAGCATTTT	CASSQADRGGQHF
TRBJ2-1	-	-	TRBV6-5	TGTGCCAGCAGTTCCAACCGACAGTCCCCCCTGAATGAGCAGTTCTTC	CASSSNRQSPLNEQFF
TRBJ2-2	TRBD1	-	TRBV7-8	TGTGCCAGCATCCTAAAAAGGGGGCGTCTAGACGGGGAGCTGTTTTTT	CASILKRGRLDGELFF
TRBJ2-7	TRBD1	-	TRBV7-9	TGTGCCAGCAGATCCGACAGGGGTTATGACGAGCAGTACTTC	CASRSDRGYDEQYF
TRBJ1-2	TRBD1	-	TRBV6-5	TGTGCCAGCAGCCCAAGGACAGGGGCTAACTATGGCTACACCTTC	CASSPRTGANYGYTF
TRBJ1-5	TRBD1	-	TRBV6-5	TGTGCCAGCAGCTATGTAGGGGGCATCGTCTCCCAGCATTTT	CASSYVGGIVSQHF
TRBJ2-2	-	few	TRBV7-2	TGTGCCAGCAGCGGACCCCAGGGGAGCAACACCGGGGAGCTGTTTTTT	CASSGPQGSNTGELFF
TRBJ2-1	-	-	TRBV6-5	TGTGCCAGCAGCCAGACTCACGGGTACTACAATGAGCAGTTCTTC	CASSQTHGYYNEQFF
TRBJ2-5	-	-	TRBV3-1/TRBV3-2	TGTGCCAGCAGCCCCCCCCTTCTAACAGGGCAAGAGACCCAGTACTTC	CASSPPLLTGQETQYF
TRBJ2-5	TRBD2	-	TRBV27	TGTGCCAGCAGTTTATTAGCGGGGGGGCGAGAGACCCAGTACTTC	CASSLLAGGRETQYF
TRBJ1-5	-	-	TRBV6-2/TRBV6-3	TGTGCCAGCAGTTCCGACGCGAGCGGGCGGGGCAATCAGCCCCAGCATTTT	CASSSDASGRGNQPQHF
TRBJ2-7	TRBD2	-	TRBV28	TGTGCCAGCGCGGCTAGCGGGAGAGACGAGCAGTACTTC	CASAASGRDEQYF
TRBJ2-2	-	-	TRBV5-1	TGCGCCAGCTTCGCGGGGACAGAGATCACCGGGGAGCTGTTTTTT	CASFAGTEITGELFF
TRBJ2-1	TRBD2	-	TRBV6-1	TGTGCCAGCGTGGGAGCGGGAGGGCCGGGTGAGCAGTTCTTC	CASVGAGGPGEQFF
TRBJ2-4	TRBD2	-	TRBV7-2	TGTGCCAGCAGCCGTTCTAGCGGGGGGAACATTCAGTACTTC	CASSRSSGGNIQYF
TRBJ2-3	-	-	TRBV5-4	TGTGCCAGCAAGAGGGCGAGGGAGGATACGCAGTATTTT	CASKRAREDTQYF
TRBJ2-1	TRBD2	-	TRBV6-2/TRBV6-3	TGTGCCAGCAGCCGGGGGGGCCGGTTGAATGAGCAGTTCTTC	CASSRGGRLNEQFF